Following are 3 T cell receptor beta chains from one sample sequenced in a study of blood T cell repertoires in COVID-19. TCRdb's copy holds only in-frame clones and misses some; the assay was immunoSEQ multiplex PCR. The table shows a few hundred thousand clones, with about 87% occurring only once. Input material: peripheral blood. These receptors all come from a man between 60 and 70 years old who had recovered from COVID-19.

This clone is termed medium-sized. The gene calls are TRBV29-1 and TRBJ1-1; 7 nucleotides agree with TRBD1. V trimming: 5 bases; J trimming: 4 bases; junction bases outside the gene matches: 4. This CDR3 has 12 residues. Germline lookup yields CDR1 SQVTM and CDR2 ANQGSEA. CDR3 sequence reads: CSVIGQATEAFF. In DNA form, the CDR3 reads TGCAGCGTTATTGGACAGGCCACTGAAGCTTTCTTT.

In its sample, this clone was seen a few times. The chain has TRBV4-3 and TRBJ2-3, with D unresolved. V was trimmed by 1 base and J by 2 bases, leaving 13 bases between them. The V gene's germline CDR1 is LGHNA and CDR2 YSLEER. This CDR3 comprises 16 residues. Here the CDR3 reads CASSQGWATYTDTQYF. Written as DNA, the CDR3 is TGCGCCAGCAGCCAAGGTTGGGCCACTTACACAGATACGCAGTATTTT.

The chain combines TRBV18 with TRBJ1-1, with a weak D call TRBD1 (6 bases). The CDR3 consists of 15 residues. V was clipped by 1 base and J by 0 bases, with 9 bases between them. Per the germline V gene, CDR1 is KGHSH and CDR2 is LQKENI. The CDR3 DNA is TGTGCCAGCTCACCACGGGACACTGTGAACACTGAAGCTTTCTTT. This codes for CASSPRDTVNTEAFF.